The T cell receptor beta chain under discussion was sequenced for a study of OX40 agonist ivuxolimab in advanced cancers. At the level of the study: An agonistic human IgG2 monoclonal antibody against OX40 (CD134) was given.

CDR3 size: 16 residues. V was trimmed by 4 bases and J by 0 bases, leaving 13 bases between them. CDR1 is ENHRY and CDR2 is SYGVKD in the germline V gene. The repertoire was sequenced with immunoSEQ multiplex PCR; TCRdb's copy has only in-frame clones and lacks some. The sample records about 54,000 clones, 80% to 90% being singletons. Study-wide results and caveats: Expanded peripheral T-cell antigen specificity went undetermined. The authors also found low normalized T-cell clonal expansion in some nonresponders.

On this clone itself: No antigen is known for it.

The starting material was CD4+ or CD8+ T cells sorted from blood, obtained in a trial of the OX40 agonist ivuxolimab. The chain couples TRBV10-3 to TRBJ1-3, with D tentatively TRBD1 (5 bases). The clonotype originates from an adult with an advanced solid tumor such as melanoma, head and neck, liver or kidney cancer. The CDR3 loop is CAISAGLGFSGNTIYF. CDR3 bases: TGTGCCATCAGTGCGGGACTAGGCTTCTCTGGAAACACCATATATTTT.